The 28 T cell receptor beta chains given below trace back to one sample, sequenced in a study of shared clonotypes between healthy human individuals. Some clones are missing from TCRdb's copy, which holds only in-frame ones; the method was immunoSEQ multiplex PCR. Here the sample spans about 730,000 clones, approximately 77% being singletons. Sequenced input: memory CD4+ T cells sorted from blood. The sample's subset: CD45RA-negative fraction. The receptors here all came from a woman in her 30s in good health.

The V call is TRBV9, the J call TRBJ2-7, with 8 nucleotides matching TRBD2. V shed 7 bases, J shed 7 bases, and the junction held 13 bases outside the gene matches. This CDR3 region has 14 residues. Looked up from germline, CDR1 is SGDLS and CDR2 is YYNGEE. The CDR3 region is CASGPGLGVSEQYF. In DNA form, the CDR3 reads TGTGCCAGCGGACCGGGACTAGGGGTATCTGAGCAGTACTTC.

This clone was counted only a few times. V usage is TRBV2 and J usage is TRBJ1-5; maybe TRBD1 (5 bases). CDR3 size: 14 residues. Per germline, CDR1 SNHLY and CDR2 FYNNEI. With 6 bases removed from V and 7 bases from J, the gap between germline ends came to 16 bases. The CDR3 nucleotides read TGTGCCAGCAGGGCGAACTCGGGGGACCAGCCCCAGCATTTT. Translation gives CASRANSGDQPQHF.

This clone appeared a few times. V usage is TRBV9 and J usage is TRBJ1-4; possible D gene TRBD1, 6 bases. Germline-derived CDR1 and CDR2 are SGDLS and YYNGEE. The CDR3 has 13 amino acids. V was shortened by 0 bases and J by 8 bases, with 8 bases between the two germline ends. CDR3 region: CASSVGTEEKLFF. The CDR3 DNA sequence: TGTGCCAGCAGCGTAGGGACAGAGGAAAAACTGTTTTTT.

This clone appeared a few times. V is TRBV7-3 and J is TRBJ2-2; 10 nucleotides align to TRBD2. Germline values: CDR1 SGHTA, CDR2 FQGTGA. V lost 2 bases and J lost 3; bases outside the gene matches: 6. The CDR3 covers 17 residues. Here the CDR3 reads CASSLHPSGRDTGELFF. CDR3 coding DNA: TGTGCCAGCAGCTTACACCCTAGCGGGAGAGACACCGGGGAGCTGTTTTTT.

This clone has more than one count but fewer than ten. The chain recombines TRBV5-6 with TRBJ1-2; tentatively, D is TRBD1 (6 bases). Deletions cut 2 bases from V and 7 bases from J, with 12 bases between. The CDR3 runs 13 residues. The germline V gene encodes CDR1 SGHDT and CDR2 YYEEEE. CDR3 sequence (DNA): TGTGCCAGCAGCTTTGACAGGTCTGGTGGCTACACCTTC. Its protein is CASSFDRSGGYTF.

This chain connects TRBV29-1 to TRBJ1-2; TRBD1 matches 7 bases. From germline, CDR1 is SQVTM and CDR2 ANQGSEA. V lost 6 bases, J lost 3 bases, and 4 bases stayed unmatched. The CDR3 is 12 amino acids. CDR3 in amino acids: CSVPGQYYGYTF. CDR3 in DNA: TGCAGCGTCCCGGGACAGTACTATGGCTACACCTTC.

The CDR3 coding sequence is TGTGCCAGCCACCGACGTAATTCACCCCTCCACTTT. Translation: CASHRRNSPLHF. This sequence joins TRBV6-5 and TRBJ1-6; no definite D call. Germline-derived CDR1 and CDR2 are MNHEY and SVGAGI. This CDR3 is built from 12 residues. The V end was cut by 8 bases, the J end by 6 bases, with 8 bases between.

The V gene is TRBV7-8, the J gene TRBJ2-7; D uncertain. This CDR3 comprises 16 residues. V shed 2 bases and J shed 2 bases, with 16 bases lying between them. CDR1 SGHVS and CDR2 FQNEAQ come from the germline V gene. CDR3 nucleotide sequence: TGTGCCAGCAGCTTAAAGAGAGGAGTAACTACCTACGAGCAGTACTTC. Residues: CASSLKRGVTTYEQYF.

The count of this clone is one. The chain joins TRBV30 to TRBJ1-3; D remains unclear. V shed 1 base and J shed 0 bases, with 4 bases lying between them. CDR1 and CDR2 from the germline V gene are GTSNPN and SVGIG (reference sequence). CDR3 length: 13 amino acids. CDR3 protein: CAWSGVSGNTIYF. CDR3 sequence (DNA): TGTGCCTGGAGTGGGGTCTCTGGAAACACCATATATTTT.

The rearrangement uses TRBV5-1 and TRBJ2-3; D gene uncertain. Trimming took 0 bases from V and 2 from J, leaving 10 bases between them. The CDR3 consists of 15 residues. The germline V gene has CDR1 SGHRS and CDR2 YFSETQ. CDR3: CASSLEVVPTDTQYF. The CDR3 region has the DNA TGCGCCAGCAGCTTGGAGGTCGTACCCACAGATACGCAGTATTTT. Filled out from reference TRBV5-1 and TRBJ2-3, the complete variable domain reads KAGVTQTPRYLIKTRGQQVTLSCSPISGHRSVSWYQQTPGQGLQFLFEYFSETQRNKGNFPGRFSGRQFSNSRSEMNVSTLELGDSALYLCASSLEVVPTDTQYFGPGTRLTVL.

V is TRBV11-2 and J is TRBJ2-7; TRBD1 matches at 9 bases. J lost 4 bases, V lost 0 bases, and 13 bases had no gene match. This CDR3 comprises 18 residues. CDR1 SGHAT and CDR2 FQNNGV come from the germline V gene. The CDR3 DNA sequence: TGTGCCAGCAGCTTAGAGTACCCTAGTGGACAGGGGCGGTACGAGCAGTACTTC. Protein sequence: CASSLEYPSGQGRYEQYF.

The chain joins TRBV5-1 to TRBJ1-2; tentative D call: TRBD1 (5 bases). The CDR3 has 14 residues. Trimming stripped 4 bases from V and 5 bases from J, with 15 bases between. CDR1 SGHRS and CDR2 YFSETQ come from the germline V gene. CDR3 DNA sequence: TGCGCCAGCAGCGCCCCGGAGGGGCAGTATGGCTACACCTTC. Protein product: CASSAPEGQYGYTF.

The chain links TRBV10-3 to TRBJ1-4; 7 bases agree with TRBD1. V was clipped by 0 bases and J by 4 bases; unmatched bases: 5. The CDR3 runs 16 residues. The germline CDR1 and CDR2 sequences are ENHRY and SYGVKD. CDR3 bases: TGTGCCATCAGTGAGTCGGCAGGGGGGGATAATGAAAAACTGTTTTTT. It yields the protein CAISESAGGDNEKLFF.

This clone was seen a handful of times. The chain links TRBV7-9 to TRBJ1-5; the D is unclear. The V gene lost 5 bases and the J gene lost 10 bases, with 15 bases spanning the gap. The CDR3 covers 13 residues. Germline V lookup: CDR1 SEHNR, CDR2 FQNEAQ (reference sequence). The CDR3, as DNA: TGTGCCAGCAGCCCATCAGCGGGAGGACCCCAGCATTTT. Its protein is CASSPSAGGPQHF.

V and J are TRBV11-2 and TRBJ2-1; 10 bases fit TRBD2. The CDR3 is made up of 15 amino acids. CDR1 and CDR2 (germline): SGHAT, FQNNGV. V lost 1 base and J lost 10; bases outside the gene matches: 7. CDR3 amino acids: CASSLVTSGKGEQFF. The CDR3 nucleotides read TGTGCCAGCAGCTTAGTCACTAGCGGGAAGGGGGAGCAGTTCTTC.

The V gene is TRBV7-8, the J gene TRBJ2-7; 7 nucleotides line up with TRBD1. The CDR3 consists of 17 residues. Germline V gives CDR1 SGHVS, CDR2 FQNEAQ. V shed 4 bases, J shed 3 bases, and the junction held 15 bases outside the gene matches. CDR3 loop: CASSSYTWTGRSYEQYF. The CDR3 DNA is TGTGCCAGCAGCTCATACACCTGGACAGGTAGGAGCTACGAGCAGTACTTC.

Concerning this clone itself: Other DNA sequences within the sample encode an identical CDR3. The chain has TRBV5-6 and TRBJ2-2; D is undetermined. The germline V gene has CDR1 SGHDT and CDR2 YYEEEE. The CDR3 sequence is 14 residues long. V was trimmed by 2 bases and J by 5 bases, leaving 10 bases between them. The CDR3 reads CASSFGSTTGELFF. The CDR3 nucleotides read TGTGCCAGCAGCTTCGGTTCGACGACCGGGGAGCTGTTTTTT.

This sequence joins TRBV25-1 and TRBJ2-5; D gene unclear. CDR3 length: 14 amino acids. Trimming shortened V by 1 base and J by 4 bases, and 10 bases separated the two germline ends. CDR1 and CDR2 (germline): MGHDK, SYGVNS. This chain's CDR3 is CASSELRRIETQYF. CDR3 coding DNA: TGTGCCAGCAGTGAATTAAGGCGGATAGAGACCCAGTACTTC. The whole variable domain, remainder taken from reference TRBV25-1 and TRBJ2-5, is EADIYQTPRYLVIGTGKKITLECSQTMGHDKMYWYQQDPGMELHLIHYSYGVNSTEKGDLSSESTVSRIRTEHFPLTLESARPSHTSQYLCASSELRRIETQYFGPGTRLLVL.

In its sample, this clone was seen once. V gene TRBV7-2 combines with J gene TRBJ2-3, with D possibly being TRBD1 (5 bases). Per germline, CDR1 SGHTA and CDR2 FQGNSA. The germline V and J ends were trimmed by 1 base and 4 bases, with 9 bases remaining between them. The CDR3 consists of 14 residues. The CDR3 is CASSLVAGSDTQYF. CDR3 in DNA: TGTGCCAGCAGCTTAGTAGCAGGGTCAGATACGCAGTATTTT.

The chain is built from TRBV28 and TRBJ2-7, with 12 nucleotides matching TRBD2. V shed 5 bases and J 6 bases; nucleotides not matched to a gene: 8. The CDR3 has 15 residues. Germline values: CDR1 MDHEN, CDR2 SYDVKM. CDR3 protein: CASSRRLAGAREQYF. The CDR3 nucleotides read TGTGCCAGCAGTCGACGACTAGCGGGAGCACGCGAGCAGTACTTC.

This clone was found a few times. The V and J genes are TRBV19 and TRBJ1-1; maybe TRBD1 (5 bases). Trimming took off 5 bases at V and 3 bases at J, with 13 bases between the two ends. The germline CDR1 and CDR2 sequences are LNHDA and SQIVND (reference sequence). CDR3 length equals 14 residues. The CDR3 bases are TGTGCCAGTAGTGGTGGGCGGACATACACTGAAGCTTTCTTT. Translating it yields CASSGGRTYTEAFF. Full variable domain (outside the CDR3, taken from reference TRBV19 and TRBJ1-1): DGGITQSPKYLFRKEGQNVTLSCEQNLNHDAMYWYRQDPGQGLRLIYYSQIVNDFQKGDIAEGYSVSREKKESFPLTVTSAQKNPTAFYLCASSGGRTYTEAFFGQGTRLTVV.

This clone was detected ten times or more. CDR3 protein: CASSLAGTVYEQYF. CDR3 in DNA: TGTGCCAGCAGCTTGGCCGGGACAGTCTACGAGCAGTACTTC. The J gene is TRBJ2-7, the V gene TRBV5-6, with TRBD1 identical over 7 bases. Trimming took 0 bases from V and 3 from J; bases not matched to a gene: 3. This CDR3 comprises 14 residues. From germline, CDR1 is SGHDT and CDR2 YYEEEE.

This rearrangement joins TRBV7-3 to TRBJ2-5, with D perhaps assigned TRBD1 or TRBD2 (5 bases each). This CDR3 region has 15 residues. Germline CDR1 and CDR2: SGHTA and FQGTGA. Trimming shortened V by 3 bases and J by 2 bases, and 13 bases separated the two germline ends. CDR3 region: CASSFSGTQQETQYF. The DNA of the CDR3 is TGTGCCAGCAGCTTTTCCGGGACGCAACAAGAGACCCAGTACTTC.

The chain recombines TRBV5-6 with TRBJ2-3; D is unclear. Germline V CDR1 and CDR2: SGHDT, YYEEEE. This CDR3 is 13 amino acids long. V dropped 0 bases and J dropped 3 bases, with 5 bases sitting between them. CDR3 DNA sequence: TGTGCCAGCAGCTTGGTAGGGACAGATACGCAGTATTTT. It codes for CASSLVGTDTQYF. The full variable domain, with the rest looked up from reference TRBV5-6 and TRBJ2-3, is DAGVTQSPTHLIKTRGQQVTLRCSPKSGHDTVSWYQQALGQGPQFIFQYYEEEERQRGNFPDRFSGHQFPNYSSELNVNALLLGDSALYLCASSLVGTDTQYFGPGTRLTVL.

V and J are TRBV30 and TRBJ2-1; TRBD2 aligns across 7 bases. V was pared by 2 bases and J by 6 bases, with 4 bases of the junction left unmatched. CDR3 length: 13 residues. CDR1 and CDR2 from the germline V gene are GTSNPN and SVGIG (reference sequence). The CDR3 bases are TGTGCCTGGAGTACGGGACTATCCAATGAGCAGTTCTTC. Its protein product is CAWSTGLSNEQFF.

The chain uses TRBV2 and TRBJ2-1; 7 bases agree with TRBD2. V was clipped by 10 bases and J by 0 bases; unmatched bases: 6. The CDR3 totals 14 residues. Germline lookup yields CDR1 SNHLY and CDR2 FYNNEI. This CDR3 reads CAKTGTTSYNEQFF. The CDR3 coding sequence is TGTGCCAAAACCGGGACTACCTCCTACAATGAGCAGTTCTTC.

This clone was recorded a few times. The rearrangement joins TRBV29-1 to TRBJ2-1; weak D call: TRBD1 (6 bases). The CDR3 covers 11 residues. Germline V gene lookup returns CDR1 SQVTM and CDR2 ANQGSEA. Trimming removed 6 bases at V and 9 bases at J, with 12 bases between. The CDR3 sequence: CSVGWDTEQFF. In nucleotides, the CDR3 is TGCAGCGTGGGGTGGGACACTGAGCAGTTCTTC.

The V and J genes are TRBV2 and TRBJ2-7; possibly TRBD1 for D (5 bases). The CDR3 contains 17 residues. Trimming took 7 bases from V and 0 from J, leaving 22 bases between them. Germline V lookup: CDR1 SNHLY, CDR2 FYNNEI. The CDR3 sequence: CASTERKTVLNSYEQYF. The CDR3 DNA reads TGTGCCAGCACCGAGAGGAAGACAGTCCTCAACTCCTACGAGCAGTACTTC.